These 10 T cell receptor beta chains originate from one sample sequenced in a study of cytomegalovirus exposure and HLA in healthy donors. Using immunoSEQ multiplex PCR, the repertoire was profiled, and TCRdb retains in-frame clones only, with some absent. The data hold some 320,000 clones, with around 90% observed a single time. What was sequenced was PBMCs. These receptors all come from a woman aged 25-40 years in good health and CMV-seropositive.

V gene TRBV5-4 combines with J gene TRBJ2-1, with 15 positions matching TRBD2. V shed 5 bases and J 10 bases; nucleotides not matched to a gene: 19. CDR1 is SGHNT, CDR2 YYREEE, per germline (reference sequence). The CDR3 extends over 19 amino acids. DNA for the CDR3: TGTGCCAGCAGTGTGGGACTAGCGGGAGGCCTCACGATTACAGGGGAGCAGTTCTTC. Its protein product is CASSVGLAGGLTITGEQFF.

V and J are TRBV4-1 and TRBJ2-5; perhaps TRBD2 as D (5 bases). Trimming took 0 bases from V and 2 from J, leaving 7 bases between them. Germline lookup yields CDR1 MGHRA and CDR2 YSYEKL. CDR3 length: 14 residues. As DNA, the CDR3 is TGCGCCAGCAGCCAAGACGAGCGGCAAGAGACCCAGTACTTC. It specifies CASSQDERQETQYF.

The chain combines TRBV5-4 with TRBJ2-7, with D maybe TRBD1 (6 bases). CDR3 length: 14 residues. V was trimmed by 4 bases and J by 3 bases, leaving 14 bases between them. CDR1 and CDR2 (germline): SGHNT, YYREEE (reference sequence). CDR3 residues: CASSEQGGDYEQYF. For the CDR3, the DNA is TGTGCCAGCAGCGAACAGGGTGGGGACTACGAGCAGTACTTC.

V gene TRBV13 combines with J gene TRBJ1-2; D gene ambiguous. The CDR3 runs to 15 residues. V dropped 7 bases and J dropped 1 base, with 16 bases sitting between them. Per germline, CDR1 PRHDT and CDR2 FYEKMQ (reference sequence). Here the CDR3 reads CASTPKYSFNYGYTF. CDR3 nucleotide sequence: TGTGCCAGCACCCCAAAGTACAGCTTTAACTATGGCTACACCTTC.

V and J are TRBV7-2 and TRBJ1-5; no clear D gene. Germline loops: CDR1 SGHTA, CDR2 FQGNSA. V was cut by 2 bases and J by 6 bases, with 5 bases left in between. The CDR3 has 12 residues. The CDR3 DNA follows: TGTGCCAGCAGCTTAACGGCTCAGCCCCAGCATTTT. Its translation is CASSLTAQPQHF.

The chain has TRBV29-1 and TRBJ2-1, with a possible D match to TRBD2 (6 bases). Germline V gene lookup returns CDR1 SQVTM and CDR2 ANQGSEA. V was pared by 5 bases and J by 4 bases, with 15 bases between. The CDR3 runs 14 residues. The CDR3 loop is CSVSRREQYNEQFF. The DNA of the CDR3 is TGCAGCGTTTCCCGGCGGGAACAATACAATGAGCAGTTCTTC.

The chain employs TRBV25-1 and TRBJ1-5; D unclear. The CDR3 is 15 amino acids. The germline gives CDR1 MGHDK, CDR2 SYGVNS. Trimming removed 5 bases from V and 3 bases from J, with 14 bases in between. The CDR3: CASSSLPGLNQPQHF. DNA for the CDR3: TGTGCCAGCAGTTCGCTGCCCGGGCTCAATCAGCCCCAGCATTTT.

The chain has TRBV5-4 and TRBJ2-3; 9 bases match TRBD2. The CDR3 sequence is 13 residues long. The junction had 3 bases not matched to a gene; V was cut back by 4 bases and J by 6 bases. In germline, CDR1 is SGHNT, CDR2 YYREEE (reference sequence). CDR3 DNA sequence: TGTGCCAGCAGCCCCGGACTAGCGGATACGCAGTATTTT. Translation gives CASSPGLADTQYF. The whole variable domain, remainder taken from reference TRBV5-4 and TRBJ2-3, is ETGVTQSPTHLIKTRGQQVTLRCSSQSGHNTVSWYQQALGQGPQFIFQYYREEENGRGNFPPRFSGLQFPNYSSELNVNALELDDSALYLCASSPGLADTQYFGPGTRLTVL.

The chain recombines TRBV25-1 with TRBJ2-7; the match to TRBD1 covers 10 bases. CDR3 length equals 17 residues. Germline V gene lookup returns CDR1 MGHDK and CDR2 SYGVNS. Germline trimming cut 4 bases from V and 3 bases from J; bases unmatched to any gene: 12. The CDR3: CASSGPGTGAPFYEQYF. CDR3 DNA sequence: TGTGCCAGCAGTGGCCCCGGGACAGGGGCCCCCTTCTACGAGCAGTACTTC.

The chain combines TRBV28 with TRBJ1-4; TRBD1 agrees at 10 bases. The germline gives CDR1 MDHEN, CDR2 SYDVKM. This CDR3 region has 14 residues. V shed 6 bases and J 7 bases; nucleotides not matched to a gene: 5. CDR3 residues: CASRSTGGSEKLFF. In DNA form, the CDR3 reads TGTGCCAGCAGATCGACAGGGGGCAGTGAAAAACTGTTTTTT.